A single sample gave rise to the 18 T cell receptor beta chains below, sequenced in a study of control samples from healthy donors and cancer patients. Sequenced by immunoSEQ multiplex PCR; TCRdb stores in-frame clones only, minus some. The sample yields about 80,000 clones, over 85% seen once. Sequenced sample: blood. These TCRs come from a man between 50 and 59 years old in good health.

The V gene is TRBV5-1, the J gene TRBJ1-1, with 7 nucleotides matching TRBD1. Germline assignment: CDR1 SGHRS and CDR2 YFSETQ. This CDR3 comprises 16 residues. With V trimmed by 4 bases and J by 0 bases, 9 bases remained unmatched. The CDR3 protein is CASSPRTGIMNTEAFF. The CDR3, as DNA: TGCGCCAGCAGCCCCAGGACAGGCATCATGAACACTGAAGCTTTCTTT. The whole variable domain, remainder taken from reference TRBV5-1 and TRBJ1-1, is KAGVTQTPRYLIKTRGQQVTLSCSPISGHRSVSWYQQTPGQGLQFLFEYFSETQRNKGNFPGRFSGRQFSNSRSEMNVSTLELGDSALYLCASSPRTGIMNTEAFFGQGTRLTVV.

This rearrangement joins TRBV14 to TRBJ1-3; D is unclear. This CDR3 has 14 amino acids. Germline-derived CDR1 and CDR2 are SGHDN and FVKESK. The germline V and J ends were trimmed by 1 base and 6 bases, with 10 bases remaining between them. The CDR3 region has the DNA TGTGCCAGCAGCCAAGCACACTCCACAAACACCATATATTTT. It encodes CASSQAHSTNTIYF.

This clone was seen just once. The chain carries TRBV9 and TRBJ2-2; D perhaps matches TRBD2 (6 bases). Trimming shortened V by 6 bases and J by 4 bases, and 13 bases separated the two germline ends. The germline gives CDR1 SGDLS, CDR2 YYNGEE. The CDR3 sequence is 14 residues long. CDR3 coding DNA: TGTGCCAGCATAGCGAGGAGGGGCACCGGGGAGCTGTTTTTT. As protein: CASIARRGTGELFF.

Note on this clone: This specimen includes other DNA sequences encoding the same CDR3. V gene TRBV7-9 combines with J gene TRBJ1-3; no definite D call. Germline V gives CDR1 SEHNR, CDR2 FQNEAQ (reference sequence). The CDR3 runs 11 residues. The V end lost 6 bases, the J end lost 1 base, and 1 base lay between the germline ends. Here the CDR3 reads CASSSGNTIYF. For the CDR3, the DNA is TGTGCCAGCAGTTCTGGAAACACCATATATTTT.

The V and J genes are TRBV7-2 and TRBJ1-5, with 8 positions matching TRBD1. The length of the CDR3 is 16 residues. Trimming removed 5 bases from V and 4 bases from J; junction bases left unmatched: 10. Germline V CDR1 and CDR2: SGHTA, FQGNSA. In nucleotides, the CDR3 is TGTGCCAGCAGCCCCAGGGGGCAGGGCTGGAATCAGCCCCAGCATTTT. The encoded protein is CASSPRGQGWNQPQHF.

The chain combines TRBV19 with TRBJ2-3; no firm D call. The germline CDR1 and CDR2 sequences are LNHDA and SQIVND (reference sequence). Trimming cost V 5 bases and J 0 bases, with 6 bases left between them. The CDR3 sequence is 13 residues long. The CDR3 spells CASSFQSTDTQYF. DNA of the CDR3: TGTGCCAGTAGTTTTCAAAGCACAGATACGCAGTATTTT.

The chain combines TRBV14 with TRBJ2-2; 9 bases are a match to TRBD2. Per germline, CDR1 SGHDN and CDR2 FVKESK. V shed 4 bases and J 6 bases; nucleotides not matched to a gene: 9. The CDR3 has 16 residues. CDR3 sequence (DNA): TGTGCCAGCAGCCCCTTTCTAGCGGGGACGGCCGGGGAGCTGTTTTTT. It is translated as CASSPFLAGTAGELFF.

The CDR3 sequence is CASSLRASEAFF. CDR3 coding DNA: TGTGCCAGCAGTTTAAGGGCTTCTGAAGCTTTCTTT. The V and J genes are TRBV12-3 or TRBV12-4 and TRBJ1-1; D remains unclear. The ends were cut back, 2 bases at V and 6 bases at J, with 7 bases in the middle. The CDR3 is made up of 12 amino acids.

The V and J genes are TRBV5-4 and TRBJ1-1, with 8 positions matching TRBD1. The CDR3 runs 16 residues. Losses at the gene ends were 4 bases for V and 1 base for J; bases not matched to a gene: 9. Germline assignment: CDR1 SGHNT and CDR2 YYREEE (reference sequence). DNA of the CDR3: TGTGCCAGCAGCCAGGGACAGGTTAATCGGAACACTGAAGCTTTCTTT. It specifies CASSQGQVNRNTEAFF.

As DNA, the CDR3 is TGTGCCACCAGCAGAGGTAGACAGGGTATGAACACTGAAGCTTTCTTT. Protein: CATSRGRQGMNTEAFF. This chain joins TRBV15 and TRBJ1-1; 7 bases map to TRBD1. Germline V gene lookup returns CDR1 LNHNV and CDR2 YYDKDF (reference sequence). After removal of 1 base from V and 0 bases from J, the junction contained 5 bases not matched to a gene. This CDR3 is built from 16 residues. Looking up the rest from reference TRBV15 and TRBJ1-1 gives the full variable domain: DAMVIQNPRYQVTQFGKPVTLSCSQTLNHNVMYWYQQKSSQAPKLLFHYYDKDFNNEADTPDNFQSRRPNTSFCFLDIRSPGLGDTAMYLCATSRGRQGMNTEAFFGQGTRLTVV.

The chain recombines TRBV5-1 with TRBJ1-1; D remains unclear. CDR3 length: 16 amino acids. Germline CDR1 and CDR2: SGHRS and YFSETQ. V gave up 0 bases and J gave up 2 bases, with 14 bases separating them. The CDR3 region is CASSLVGRLANTEAFF. CDR3 DNA: TGCGCCAGCAGCTTGGTTGGCAGGTTAGCAAACACTGAAGCTTTCTTT.

This sequence joins TRBV12-3 or TRBV12-4 and TRBJ1-2; 7 positions agree with TRBD1. V shed 5 bases and J 7 bases; nucleotides not matched to a gene: 7. The CDR3 consists of 13 residues. The DNA for the CDR3 is TGTGCCAGCAGTCGGTCGCAGGGGGTTGGCTACACCTTC. It is translated as CASSRSQGVGYTF.

This rearrangement joins TRBV7-9 to TRBJ1-2; no firm D call. The length of the CDR3 is 17 residues. Trimming took 2 bases from V and 0 from J, leaving 16 bases between them. In germline, CDR1 is SEHNR, CDR2 FQNEAQ (reference sequence). The CDR3: CASSLFVAAEANYGYTF. CDR3 nucleotide sequence: TGTGCCAGCAGCTTATTCGTCGCAGCCGAAGCTAACTATGGCTACACCTTC.

The rearrangement uses TRBV11-3 and TRBJ2-7, with 7 bases identical to TRBD1. In germline, CDR1 is SGHNT, CDR2 YENEEA. This CDR3 has 14 residues. V lost 1 base to trimming and J lost 5 bases; unmatched junction nucleotides: 5. The CDR3 is CASSLGGDSNEQYF. DNA for the CDR3: TGTGCCAGCAGCTTAGGAGGGGACAGTAACGAGCAGTACTTC.

CDR3 nucleotides: TGTGCCAGCAGCTTGTTCGGTGGCTACACCTTC. Translation gives CASSLFGGYTF. This sequence joins TRBV5-8 and TRBJ1-2; unclear D gene. Looked up from germline, CDR1 is SGHTS and CDR2 is YDEGEE. The CDR3 loop spans 11 amino acids. Trimming removed 1 base from V and 7 bases from J, with 5 bases in between.

Here the CDR3 DNA reads TGTGCCAGCAATTGGGGCACTGAAGCTTTCTTT. Protein: CASNWGTEAFF. The V and J genes are TRBV6-5 and TRBJ1-1; D remains unclear. Germline V CDR1 and CDR2: MNHEY, SVGAGI. V shed 7 bases and J shed 4 bases, with 7 bases lying between them. This CDR3 spans 11 amino acids.

The chain joins TRBV19 to TRBJ2-7; tentatively, D is TRBD1 (5 bases). The CDR3 contains 13 residues. Between the trimmed V and J ends, which lost 6 bases and 4 bases, there was a span of 13 bases. CDR1 and CDR2 (germline): LNHDA, SQIVND (reference sequence). In nucleotides, the CDR3 is TGTGCCAGTAGCCCTGCAGCAGGGTACGAGCAGTACTTC. This translates into CASSPAAGYEQYF. Drawing the rest from reference TRBV19 and TRBJ2-7, the complete variable domain is DGGITQSPKYLFRKEGQNVTLSCEQNLNHDAMYWYRQDPGQGLRLIYYSQIVNDFQKGDIAEGYSVSREKKESFPLTVTSAQKNPTAFYLCASSPAAGYEQYFGPGTRLTVT.

CDR3: CAWSVRRDEQYF. The CDR3 DNA is TGTGCCTGGAGTGTCAGACGGGACGAGCAGTACTTC. J is TRBJ2-7 and V is TRBV30; no clear D gene. Looked up from germline, CDR1 is GTSNPN and CDR2 is SVGIG (reference sequence). CDR3 size: 12 residues. Trimming pared 0 bases from V and 5 bases from J, leaving 8 bases between.